This T cell receptor beta chain is drawn from a study of long-term antiretroviral therapy in people with HIV. The CDR3 consists of 15 residues. Per germline, CDR1 SGHTA and CDR2 FQGNSA. V was cut by 3 bases and J by 1 base, with 9 bases left in between. Assay version v3.0 of immunoSEQ was used, and it was run at survey level. Repertoires were generated with immunoSEQ multiplex PCR, while TCRdb's copy carries only in-frame clones and drops some. The sample lists some 30,000 clones, around 90% occurring once. The V call is TRBV7-2, the J call TRBJ2-2; no clear D gene. The material sequenced was unsorted PBMCs, taken 1.8 years after starting antiretroviral therapy. This sequence originates from a woman younger than 35 with HIV. This chain's CDR3 is CASSFRTLNTGELFF. CDR3 sequence (DNA): TGTGCCAGCAGCTTCCGCACTCTGAACACCGGGGAGCTGTTTTTT.